A selection of T cell receptor beta chains follows, all from one sample in a study of OX40 agonist ivuxolimab in advanced cancers. This table comes from immunoSEQ multiplex PCR, and its TCRdb copy is limited to in-frame clones, with some not included. This sample has 55,000 to 65,000 clones, with around 93% found just once. The sequencing used CD4+ or CD8+ T cells sorted from blood, collected in a trial of the OX40 agonist ivuxolimab. The receptor set was obtained from an adult with an advanced solid tumor such as melanoma, head and neck, liver or kidney cancer. Both conserved end residues are part of each CDR3. A D gene is named only where the DNA matches it firmly. Size is omitted from some rows. Given values are once, few, many or a class for expanded clones.

abundance	v_gene	j_gene	d_gene	CDR3aa	CDR3nt
-	TRBV11-2	TRBJ1-1	-	CASSLVGTDTEAFF	TGTGCCAGCAGCTTGGTGGGGACCGACACTGAAGCTTTCTTT
-	TRBV4-1	TRBJ1-4	-	CASSQEGTETFATNEKLFF	TGCGCCAGCAGCCAAGAGGGGACGGAGACCTTTGCAACTAATGAAAAACTGTTTTTT
-	TRBV5-4	TRBJ2-5	-	CASSLDWAVETQYF	TGTGCCAGCAGCTTGGACTGGGCCGTGGAGACCCAGTACTTC
-	TRBV29-1	TRBJ2-5	TRBD2	CSLGGAQETQYF	TGCAGCCTCGGGGGGGCGCAAGAGACCCAGTACTTC
-	TRBV18	TRBJ1-2	-	CASSPTAQPYGYTF	TGTGCCAGCTCACCGACGGCACAGCCCTATGGCTACACCTTC
-	TRBV7-2	TRBJ2-7	-	CASMQTPKDEQYF	TGTGCCAGCATGCAAACTCCCAAAGACGAGCAGTACTTC
-	TRBV27	TRBJ2-1	TRBD2	CASSPTGGREGRDEQFF	TGTGCCAGCAGTCCGACGGGGGGACGGGAGGGTAGGGATGAGCAGTTCTTC
-	TRBV2	TRBJ2-1	-	CASSVDHEQFF	TGTGCCAGCAGTGTCGATCATGAGCAGTTCTTC
-	TRBV11-3	TRBJ2-1	-	CASSLASGVFYNEQFF	TGTGCCAGCAGCTTAGCCTCAGGGGTTTTCTACAATGAGCAGTTCTTC
-	TRBV19	TRBJ2-7	-	CASSIAATTYEQYF	TGTGCCAGTAGTATAGCAGCCACGACCTACGAGCAGTACTTC
-	TRBV5-6	TRBJ2-6	-	CASSWGSLEANVLTF	TGTGCCAGCAGCTGGGGATCTCTTGAGGCCAACGTCCTGACTTTC
-	TRBV27	TRBJ1-1	-	CASSSNRVVYTEAFF	TGTGCCAGCAGTTCAAACAGGGTAGTTTACACTGAAGCTTTCTTT
-	TRBV20-1	TRBJ2-7	-	CSAPMDYEQYF	TGCAGTGCCCCCATGGACTACGAGCAGTACTTC
once	TRBV11-2	TRBJ1-6	TRBD1	CASSRRTGGNSPLHF	TGTGCCAGCAGCCGTCGGACAGGGGGTAATTCACCCCTCCACTTT
few	TRBV30	TRBJ1-5	-	CAWRAGDQPQHF	TGTGCCTGGAGGGCAGGGGATCAGCCCCAGCATTTT
-	TRBV30	TRBJ2-5	-	CAWSVRGLETQYF	TGTGCCTGGAGTGTTCGGGGTTTGGAGACCCAGTACTTC
once	TRBV7-8	TRBJ2-7	-	CASSYWRVGPYEQYF	TGTGCCAGCAGCTACTGGCGGGTGGGTCCCTACGAGCAGTACTTC
-	TRBV30	TRBJ2-3	-	CAWGRDGGTDTQYF	TGTGCCTGGGGCCGGGACGGTGGAACAGATACGCAGTATTTT
-	TRBV6-6	TRBJ2-7	TRBD1	CASSYPTGDEQYF	TGTGCCAGCAGTTACCCGACAGGGGACGAGCAGTACTTC
-	TRBV6-6	TRBJ1-1	-	CASSYRDLGTEAFF	TGTGCCAGCAGTTACCGGGACCTCGGAACTGAAGCTTTCTTT
-	TRBV7-2	TRBJ1-1	-	CASSPELNTEAFF	TGTGCCAGCAGCCCCGAACTGAACACTGAAGCTTTCTTT
-	TRBV10-1	TRBJ2-7	TRBD2	CASSESLAGSYEQYF	TGCGCCAGCAGTGAGTCGCTAGCGGGATCCTACGAGCAGTACTTC
-	TRBV7-2	TRBJ2-1	TRBD2	CASSLYRLAGVYNEQFF	TGTGCCAGCAGCTTATATCGACTAGCGGGAGTCTACAATGAGCAGTTCTTC
-	TRBV5-6	TRBJ2-2	-	CASTPGAGNTGELFF	TGTGCCAGCACCCCGGGTGCGGGGAACACCGGGGAGCTGTTTTTT
few	TRBV2	TRBJ1-1	-	CASRNREAFF	TGTGCCAGCAGAAACAGGGAAGCTTTCTTT
-	TRBV20-1	TRBJ2-3	-	CSAERQTQYF	TGCAGTGCCGAGAGACAAACGCAGTATTTT
-	TRBV6-5	TRBJ2-7	-	CASSRTGTPYEQYF	TGTGCCAGCAGCCGGACTGGGACCCCCTACGAGCAGTACTTC
-	TRBV18	TRBJ2-7	-	CASSRGRDVEQYF	TGTGCCAGCTCACGCGGCAGGGATGTCGAGCAGTACTTC
-	TRBV2	TRBJ2-2	TRBD1	CASSATGTGGRTGELFF	TGTGCCAGCAGTGCCACCGGGACAGGGGGCCGCACCGGGGAGCTGTTTTTT
once	TRBV5-5	TRBJ2-7	-	CASSSSQTWGGYEQYF	TGTGCCAGCAGCTCCAGCCAAACTTGGGGTGGCTACGAGCAGTACTTC
once	TRBV18	TRBJ1-4	-	CASSNRAANEKLFF	TGTGCCAGCTCAAACAGGGCGGCTAATGAAAAACTGTTTTTT
once	TRBV7-2	TRBJ1-1	-	CASSLGAWGQDTEAFF	TGTGCCAGCAGCTTGGGGGCGTGGGGGCAGGACACTGAAGCTTTCTTT
once	TRBV2	TRBJ2-7	TRBD1	CASSPGQGVHEQYF	TGTGCCAGCAGTCCGGGACAGGGTGTCCACGAGCAGTACTTC
few	TRBV19	TRBJ1-5	-	CASSWGNQPQHF	TGTGCCAGTAGTTGGGGGAATCAGCCCCAGCATTTT
-	TRBV28	TRBJ1-3	-	CASSSPDGIYF	TGTGCCAGCAGTTCCCCCGATGGGATATATTTT
-	TRBV18	TRBJ1-5	-	CASSAMDGNSNQPQHF	TGTGCCAGCTCAGCAATGGACGGAAATAGCAATCAGCCCCAGCATTTT
-	TRBV7-2	TRBJ2-2	-	CASSLGAGNTGELFF	TGTGCCAGCAGCTTAGGGGCAGGGAACACCGGGGAGCTGTTTTTT
-	TRBV10-3	TRBJ2-2	TRBD1	CAISEGTGDTGELFF	TGTGCCATCAGTGAGGGGACAGGGGATACCGGGGAGCTGTTTTTT
-	TRBV7-6	TRBJ2-1	-	CASSLQTSSNEQFF	TGTGCCAGCAGCCTGCAGACAAGTTCCAATGAGCAGTTCTTC
once	TRBV11-2	TRBJ1-6	TRBD1	CASSQRSDRGSFYNSPLHF	TGTGCCAGCAGTCAAAGGTCGGACAGGGGGAGTTTTTATAATTCACCCCTCCACTTT
-	TRBV10-2	TRBJ2-5	-	CASTEGGQSEETQYF	TGCGCCAGCACCGAGGGGGGACAGTCCGAAGAGACCCAGTACTTC
-	TRBV18	TRBJ1-5	-	CASSPPGREGNQPQHF	TGTGCCAGCTCACCACCGGGCAGGGAGGGCAATCAGCCCCAGCATTTT
-	TRBV6-5	TRBJ1-4	-	CASSPAGASEKLFF	TGTGCCAGCAGCCCCGCCGGGGCTAGTGAAAAACTGTTTTTT
-	TRBV4-2	TRBJ2-4	-	CASSQESRRENIQYF	TGTGCCAGCAGCCAAGAGAGCAGGAGGGAAAACATTCAGTACTTC
-	TRBV28	TRBJ2-6	-	CASSLGQSSGANVLTF	TGTGCCAGCAGTTTAGGGCAATCATCTGGGGCCAACGTCCTGACTTTC
-	TRBV6-5	TRBJ1-1	-	CASTRRGRAEAFF	TGTGCCAGCACCAGACGAGGGCGTGCTGAAGCTTTCTTT
-	TRBV27	TRBJ1-6	-	CASSYGRVGSPLHF	TGTGCCAGCAGTTATGGCAGGGTGGGTTCACCCCTCCACTTT
-	TRBV12-5	TRBJ2-2	-	CASGKSTGELFF	TGTGCTAGTGGCAAATCAACCGGGGAGCTGTTTTTT